This paragraph reports one T cell receptor (beta chain). Clones were sequenced by immunoSEQ multiplex PCR, and TCRdb holds only the in-frame ones, with some missing. The data show around 58,000 clones, 88% seen once. Enrolled through a virtual design, the participants were between roughly 18 and 90 years of age and came from about two dozen US areas. After removal of 3 bases from V and 6 bases from J, the junction contained 15 bases not matched to a gene. CDR1 is WSHSY and CDR2 is SAAADI in the germline V gene. The CDR3 loop spans 17 amino acids. These data belong to a study of blood T cell repertoires in COVID-19. Study details: The cDNA or gDNA used as material had been derived from T cells, B-cell-depleted T cells, or PBMCs.

The rearrangement uses TRBV10-2 and TRBJ1-2, with TRBD1 matching over 8 bases. The TCR sequence derives from a woman between 40 and 55 years old who had recovered from COVID-19. Sequenced material: PBMCs or T cells enriched from blood (not recorded which). The CDR3 here is CASSDSQGARWDHGYTF. The DNA for the CDR3 is TGCGCCAGCAGTGACAGTCAGGGGGCGCGGTGGGATCATGGCTACACCTTC.